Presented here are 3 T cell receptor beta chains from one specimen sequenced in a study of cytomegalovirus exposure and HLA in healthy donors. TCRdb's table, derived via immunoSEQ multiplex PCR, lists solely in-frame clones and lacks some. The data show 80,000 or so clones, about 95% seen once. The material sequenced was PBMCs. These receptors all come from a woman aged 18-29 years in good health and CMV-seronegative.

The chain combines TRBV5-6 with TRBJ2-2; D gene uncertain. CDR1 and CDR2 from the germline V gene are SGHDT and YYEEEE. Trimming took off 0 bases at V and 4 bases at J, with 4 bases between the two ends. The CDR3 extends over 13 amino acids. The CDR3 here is CASSLGPTGELFF. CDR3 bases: TGTGCCAGCAGCTTGGGGCCCACCGGGGAGCTGTTTTTT.

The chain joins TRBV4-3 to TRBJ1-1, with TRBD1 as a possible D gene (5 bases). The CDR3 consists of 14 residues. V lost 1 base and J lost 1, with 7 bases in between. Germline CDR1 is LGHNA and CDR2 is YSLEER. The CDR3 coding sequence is TGCGCCAGCAGCCAAGTAGGGGAGAACACTGAAGCTTTCTTT. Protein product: CASSQVGENTEAFF.

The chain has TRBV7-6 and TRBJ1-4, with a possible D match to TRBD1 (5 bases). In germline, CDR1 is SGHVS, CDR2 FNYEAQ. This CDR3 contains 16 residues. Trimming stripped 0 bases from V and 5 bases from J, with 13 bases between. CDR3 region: CASSLAGGTPNEKLFF. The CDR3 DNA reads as TGTGCCAGCAGCTTAGCTGGAGGGACCCCCAATGAAAAACTGTTTTTT.